Listed below are T cell receptor beta chains from one sample, sequenced in a study of control samples from healthy donors and cancer patients. Here immunoSEQ multiplex PCR was the method, and the copy in TCRdb shows in-frame clones only, minus some. Of 75,000 to 80,000 clones listed, around 86% are singletons. Sequenced sample: PBMCs. The receptors originated from a woman aged 50 to 65 with colorectal cancer. Both conserved end residues are part of each CDR3. The D gene is left open where the match is weak. Clone size is shown for a subset of rows, as once, few, many or a class of expanded clone.

few TRBJ1-5 TRBV2 - TGTGCCAGCAGTCCAGGGCGGGGAATCAATCAGCCCCAGCATTTT CASSPGRGINQPQHF
- TRBJ2-3 TRBV6-5 TRBD2 TGTGCCAGCAGTCTAGCGGGCGGCACAGATACGCAGTATTTT CASSLAGGTDTQYF
- TRBJ2-5 TRBV3-1/TRBV3-2 - TGTGCCAGCAGCCGATCAGACGAGACCCAGTACTTC CASSRSDETQYF
- TRBJ2-1 TRBV4-3 - TGCGCCAGCAGCGACGGATGGAGAAACAATGAGCAGTTCTTC CASSDGWRNNEQFF
once TRBJ2-4 TRBV3-1/TRBV3-2 TRBD1 TGTGCCAGCAGCCAAGAGGGACAGGCAAACATTCAGTACTTC CASSQEGQANIQYF
- TRBJ2-5 TRBV24-1 - TGTGCCACCAGTGATAGGGTCGGGCGGAAACAAGAGACCCAGTACTTC CATSDRVGRKQETQYF
- TRBJ1-2 TRBV6-2/TRBV6-3 TRBD1 TGTGCCAGCAGCGCGACAGGGGACTATGGCTACACCTTC CASSATGDYGYTF
once TRBJ2-5 TRBV18 TRBD1 TGTGCCAGCTCACCCCGGACAGGAGGCACAAAAGAGACCCAGTACTTC CASSPRTGGTKETQYF
- TRBJ1-2 TRBV6-5 - TGTGCCAGCACCCTGGAAGATCGTAACTATGGCTACACCTTC CASTLEDRNYGYTF
- TRBJ2-3 TRBV10-2 - TGCGCCAGCAGTGATTGGCGAGGGGGCACAGATACGCAGTATTTT CASSDWRGGTDTQYF
- TRBJ2-3 TRBV15 TRBD2 TGTGCCACAAAGCGGGGGACGGGGGATACGCAGTATTTT CATKRGTGDTQYF
once TRBJ2-1 TRBV10-3 TRBD2 TGTGCCATCAGTGGGACTAGCGGGGGCCTCTACAATGAGCAGTTCTTC CAISGTSGGLYNEQFF
- TRBJ2-2 TRBV5-1 - TGCGCCAGCAGCTTGGACATTTTCACCGGGGAGCTGTTTTTT CASSLDIFTGELFF
- TRBJ2-1 TRBV5-4 - TGTGCCAGCAGCTTAGCCGGGACTTTCTACAATGAGCAGTTCTTC CASSLAGTFYNEQFF
- TRBJ1-3 TRBV28 TRBD1 TGTGCCAGCAGTTTATCGTGGTCCTGGATAGACCCCGCAGGGGGCTTAGATGGAAACACCATATATTTT CASSLSWSWIDPAGGLDGNTIYF
- TRBJ2-2 TRBV6-2/TRBV6-3 - TGTGCCAGCAGGCCTTCCGGGACATCGAACACCGGGGAGCTGTTTTTT CASRPSGTSNTGELFF
- TRBJ1-5 TRBV3-1/TRBV3-2 TRBD1 TGTGCCAGCAGCCAAGGGACAGGGGGCGGTCAGCCCCAGCATTTT CASSQGTGGGQPQHF
once TRBJ2-1 TRBV7-9 - TGTGCCAGCAGCGCCTCTGGGGGCGGGGGTACCTACAATGAGCAGTTCTTC CASSASGGGGTYNEQFF
- TRBJ1-4 TRBV3-1/TRBV3-2 - TGTGCCAGCAGCCAAGATCGGCCAGGATCAACTAATGAAAAACTGTTTTTT CASSQDRPGSTNEKLFF
- TRBJ2-6 TRBV4-3 - TGCGCCAGCAGCCAAGAGGCTGGGGCCAACGTCCTGACTTTC CASSQEAGANVLTF
- TRBJ1-6 TRBV19 - TGTGCCAGCAGGACGGGAAATTCACCCCTCCACTTT CASRTGNSPLHF
- TRBJ2-2 TRBV9 - TGTGCCAGCAGTGGCACGAACACCGGGGAGCTGTTTTTT CASSGTNTGELFF
- TRBJ1-2 TRBV6-6 - TGTGCCAGCAGTTACTCTCCGGAAGGGGTTTATGGCTACACCTTC CASSYSPEGVYGYTF
- TRBJ1-2 TRBV7-8 - TGTGCCAGCAGCTTAAAGGGTACGAATGGCTACACCTTC CASSLKGTNGYTF
- TRBJ1-2 TRBV7-8 TRBD1 TGTGCCAGCAGTCGTGACAGGGGGCCTCTTGGCTACACCTTC CASSRDRGPLGYTF
- TRBJ2-2 TRBV24-1 - TGTGCCACCAGTGTGGCCCCCGTCCAGAACACCGGGGAGCTGTTTTTT CATSVAPVQNTGELFF
few TRBJ2-6 TRBV9 - TGTGCCAGCAGCGCCTTCGCCGGGTCTTCTGGGGCCAACGTCCTGACTTTC CASSAFAGSSGANVLTF
few TRBJ2-5 TRBV7-9 TRBD2 TGTGCCAGCAGCCCCCGACTAGCGGGGGGGTGGGAGACCCAGTACTTC CASSPRLAGGWETQYF
- TRBJ2-1 TRBV27 TRBD2 TGTGCCAGCAGTTTTGGGACTAGCTCCTACAATGAGCAGTTCTTC CASSFGTSSYNEQFF
- TRBJ1-1 TRBV11-2 - TGTGCCAGCAGCCCCAGTCGGGGCCGAGGGTCTGAAGCTTTCTTT CASSPSRGRGSEAFF
- TRBJ1-2 TRBV27 TRBD1 TGTGCCAGCAGTCACGAACCTTCCGACAGGGGGCCTGGCTACACCTTC CASSHEPSDRGPGYTF
- TRBJ1-5 TRBV24-1 TRBD1 TGTGCCACCAGTCACAGGGGGGACCCTTGGCCCCAGCATTTT CATSHRGDPWPQHF
few TRBJ1-4 TRBV28 TRBD1 TGTGCCAGCAGTCCGGGGACAGGGTATGCAAAACTGTTTTTT CASSPGTGYAKLFF
once TRBJ2-3 TRBV5-1 - TGCGCCAGCAGCTTGCCCGGACAGTCTAGCACAGATACGCAGTATTTT CASSLPGQSSTDTQYF
- TRBJ1-1 TRBV5-1 - TGCGCCAGCAGCTTGGCAGGGGATGGCACTGAAGCTTTCTTT CASSLAGDGTEAFF
- TRBJ1-4 TRBV30 - TGTGCCTGGAGTGAGGACCAGGGAGTGGAAAAACTGTTTTTT CAWSEDQGVEKLFF
- TRBJ1-1 TRBV7-8 - TGTGCCAGCAGCCCGTACCGGGACTACCCCCAGGGAGCTTTCTTT CASSPYRDYPQGAFF
- TRBJ1-5 TRBV19 TRBD1 TGTGCCAGTCTCGGACAGGGAGGCCAGCCCCAGCATTTT CASLGQGGQPQHF
once TRBJ1-5 TRBV19 TRBD1 TGTGCCAGTAGTATAAAAGGGACAGGGGGCTACCAGCCCCAGCATTTT CASSIKGTGGYQPQHF
- TRBJ1-6 TRBV28 - TGTGCCAGCAGAGGGGCAAATTCACCCCTCCACTTT CASRGANSPLHF